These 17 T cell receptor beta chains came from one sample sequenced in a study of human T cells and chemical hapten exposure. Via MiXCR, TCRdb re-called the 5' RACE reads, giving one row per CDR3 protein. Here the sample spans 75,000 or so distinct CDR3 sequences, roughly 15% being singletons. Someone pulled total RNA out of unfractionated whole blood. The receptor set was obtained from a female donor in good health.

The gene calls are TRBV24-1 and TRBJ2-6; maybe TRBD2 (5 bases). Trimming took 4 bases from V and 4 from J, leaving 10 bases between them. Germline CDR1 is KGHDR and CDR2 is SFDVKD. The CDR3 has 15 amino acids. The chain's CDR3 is CATSEKRRGANVLTF. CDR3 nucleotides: TGTGCCACCAGTGAAAAAAGGAGGGGGGCCAACGTCCTGACTTTC.

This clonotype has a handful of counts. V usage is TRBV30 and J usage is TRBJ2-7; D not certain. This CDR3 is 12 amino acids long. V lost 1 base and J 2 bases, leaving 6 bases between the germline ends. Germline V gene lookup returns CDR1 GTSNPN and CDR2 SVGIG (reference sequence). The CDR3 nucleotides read TGTGCCTGGAGTGGGAATACCTACGAGCAGTACTTC. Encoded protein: CAWSGNTYEQYF. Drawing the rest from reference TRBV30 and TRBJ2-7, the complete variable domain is SQTIHQWPATLVQPVGSPLSLECTVEGTSNPNLYWYRQAAGRGLQLLFYSVGIGQISSEVPQNLSASRPQDRQFILSSKKLLLSDSGFYLCAWSGNTYEQYFGPGTRLTVT.

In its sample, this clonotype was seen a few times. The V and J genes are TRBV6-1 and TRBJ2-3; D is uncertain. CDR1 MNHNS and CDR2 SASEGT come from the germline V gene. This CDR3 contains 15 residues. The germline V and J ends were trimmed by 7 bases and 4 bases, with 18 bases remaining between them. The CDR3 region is CASIPTWDRSDTQYF. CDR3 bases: TGTGCCAGCATCCCGACTTGGGATCGATCAGATACGCAGTATTTT.

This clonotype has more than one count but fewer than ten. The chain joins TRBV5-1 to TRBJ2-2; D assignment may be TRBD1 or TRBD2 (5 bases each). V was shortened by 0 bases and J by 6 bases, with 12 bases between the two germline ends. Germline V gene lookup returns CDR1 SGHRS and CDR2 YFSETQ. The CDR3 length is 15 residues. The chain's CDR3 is CASSLAGTSSGELFF. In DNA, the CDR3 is TGCGCCAGCAGCTTGGCCGGGACCTCGTCCGGGGAGCTGTTTTTT.

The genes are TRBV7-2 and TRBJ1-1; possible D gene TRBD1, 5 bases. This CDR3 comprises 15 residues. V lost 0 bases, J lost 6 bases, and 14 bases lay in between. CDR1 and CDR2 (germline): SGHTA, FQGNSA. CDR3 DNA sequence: TGTGCCAGCAGCTTAGCGTCACAGGCTAGGGCTGAAGCTTTCTTT. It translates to CASSLASQARAEAFF.

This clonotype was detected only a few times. The CDR3 loop reads CATSDLRTSGRANEQFF. DNA for the CDR3: TGTGCCACCAGTGATTTGCGGACTAGCGGGAGGGCCAATGAGCAGTTCTTC. The V gene is TRBV24-1, the J gene TRBJ2-1, with 15 bases identical to TRBD2. CDR3 length equals 17 residues. Germline CDR1 reads KGHDR; CDR2 reads SFDVKD. The V gene end was trimmed by 0 bases and the J gene end by 6 bases; junction bases not matched to a gene: 2.

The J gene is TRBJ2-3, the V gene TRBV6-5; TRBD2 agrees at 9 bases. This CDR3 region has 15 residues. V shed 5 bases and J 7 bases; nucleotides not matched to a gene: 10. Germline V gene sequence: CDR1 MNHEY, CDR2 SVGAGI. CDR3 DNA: TGTGCCAGCAGTCTACGTAGCGGGAGAGGTCATACGCAGTATTTT. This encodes CASSLRSGRGHTQYF.

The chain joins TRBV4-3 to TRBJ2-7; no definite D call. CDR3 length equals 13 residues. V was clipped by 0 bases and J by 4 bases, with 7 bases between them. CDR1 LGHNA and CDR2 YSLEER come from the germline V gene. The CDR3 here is CASSQDKGYEQYF. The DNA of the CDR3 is TGCGCCAGCAGCCAAGATAAGGGTTACGAGCAGTACTTC.

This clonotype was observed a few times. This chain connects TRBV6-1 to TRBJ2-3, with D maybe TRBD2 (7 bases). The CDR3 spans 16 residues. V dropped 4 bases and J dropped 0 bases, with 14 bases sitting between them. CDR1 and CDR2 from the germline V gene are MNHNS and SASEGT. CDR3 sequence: CASSVKGGLSTDTQYF. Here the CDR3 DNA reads TGTGCCAGCAGTGTCAAGGGGGGGCTAAGCACAGATACGCAGTATTTT.

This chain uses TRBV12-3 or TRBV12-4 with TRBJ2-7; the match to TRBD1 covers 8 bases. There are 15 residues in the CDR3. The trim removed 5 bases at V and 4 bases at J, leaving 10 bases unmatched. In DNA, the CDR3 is TGTGCCAGCAGTGATACAGGGGGGCGCCCATACGAGCAGTACTTC. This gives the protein CASSDTGGRPYEQYF.

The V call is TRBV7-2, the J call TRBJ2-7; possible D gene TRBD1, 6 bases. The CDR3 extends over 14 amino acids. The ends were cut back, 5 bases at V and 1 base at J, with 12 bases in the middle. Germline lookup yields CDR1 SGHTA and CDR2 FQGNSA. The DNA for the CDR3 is TGTGCCAGCAGCCCGGACAGAATATCCTACGAGCAGTACTTC. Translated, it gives CASSPDRISYEQYF.

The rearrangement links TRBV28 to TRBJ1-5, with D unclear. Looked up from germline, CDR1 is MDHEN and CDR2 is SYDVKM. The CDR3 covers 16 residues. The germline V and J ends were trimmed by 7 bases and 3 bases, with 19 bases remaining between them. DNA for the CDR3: TGTGCCAGCAATCCTATTTCCGGTTTACTCAATCAGCCCCAGCATTTT. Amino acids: CASNPISGLLNQPQHF.

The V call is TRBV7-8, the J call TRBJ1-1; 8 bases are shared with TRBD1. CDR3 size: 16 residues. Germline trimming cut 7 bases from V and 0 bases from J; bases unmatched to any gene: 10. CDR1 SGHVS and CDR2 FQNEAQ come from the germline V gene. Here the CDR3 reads CASTTEQGGMNTEAFF. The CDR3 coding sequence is TGTGCCAGCACGACTGAACAGGGGGGGATGAACACTGAAGCTTTCTTT.

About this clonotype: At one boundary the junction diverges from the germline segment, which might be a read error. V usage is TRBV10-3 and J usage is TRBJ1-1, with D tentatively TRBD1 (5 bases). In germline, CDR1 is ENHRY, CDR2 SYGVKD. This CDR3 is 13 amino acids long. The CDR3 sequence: CAISERGLTGAFF. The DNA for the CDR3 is TGTGCCATCAGTGAAAGGGGTCTTACTGGAGCTTTCTTT.

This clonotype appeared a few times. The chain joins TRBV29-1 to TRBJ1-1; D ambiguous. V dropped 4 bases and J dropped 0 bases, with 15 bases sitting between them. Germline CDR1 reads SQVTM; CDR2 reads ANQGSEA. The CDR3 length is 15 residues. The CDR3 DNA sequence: TGCAGCGTTGTACCCAGTTACTACATGAACACTGAAGCTTTCTTT. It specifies CSVVPSYYMNTEAFF.

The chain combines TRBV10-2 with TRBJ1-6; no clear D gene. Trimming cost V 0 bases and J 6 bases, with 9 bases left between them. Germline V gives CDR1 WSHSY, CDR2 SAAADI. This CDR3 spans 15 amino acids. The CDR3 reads CASSESNVGNSPLHF. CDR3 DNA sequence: TGCGCCAGCAGTGAGTCGAATGTCGGTAATTCACCCCTCCACTTT.

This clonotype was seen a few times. CDR3 amino acids: CASSQVVGTGGYEQYF. The CDR3 DNA is TGTGCCAGCAGCCAAGTTGTAGGGACAGGGGGCTACGAGCAGTACTTC. This rearrangement joins TRBV4-2 to TRBJ2-7, with TRBD1 identical over 11 bases. Germline V gene sequence: CDR1 LGHNA, CDR2 YNFKEQ. V lost 1 base and J lost 3; bases outside the gene matches: 5. The CDR3 consists of 16 residues.